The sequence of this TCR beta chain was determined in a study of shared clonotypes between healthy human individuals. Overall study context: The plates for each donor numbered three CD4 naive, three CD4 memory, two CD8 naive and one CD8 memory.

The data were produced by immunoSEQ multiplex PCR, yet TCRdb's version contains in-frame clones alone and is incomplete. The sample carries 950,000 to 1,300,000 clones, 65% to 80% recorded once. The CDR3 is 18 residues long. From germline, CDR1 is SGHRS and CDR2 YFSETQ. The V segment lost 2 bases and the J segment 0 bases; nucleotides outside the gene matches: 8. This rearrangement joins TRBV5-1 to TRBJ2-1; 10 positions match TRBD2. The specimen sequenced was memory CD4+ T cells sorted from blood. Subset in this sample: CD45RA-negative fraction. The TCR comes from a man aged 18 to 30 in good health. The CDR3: CASSFRLAGAYSYNEQFF. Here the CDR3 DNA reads TGCGCCAGCAGCTTCCGGCTAGCGGGGGCCTACTCCTACAATGAGCAGTTCTTC.